This section outlines one T cell receptor beta chain sequence together with its context. Its cognate antigen is unknown. The record originates from a study of cytomegalovirus exposure and HLA in healthy donors. At the time of sampling, donors were nominally healthy, though unrecorded immune exposures were likely. General study points: Accurate prediction of HLA-A and HLA-B alleles (for most subjects) was reportedly achieved from TCR beta sequences. It was assumed in the presence/absence analyses that sequencing depth was roughly uniform across donors.

The PCR used 60 Vbeta and 13 Jbeta primers. Authors' processing steps: As a later analysis found, there were tens of millions of unique TCR beta chains, of which around 9.9 million were shared. Assay used: immunoSEQ multiplex PCR; TCRdb lists only in-frame clones, some missing. That table supplies the V and J calls and clone size; D and trimming were determined from the DNA. The sample includes about 130,000 clones, approximately 85% seen only once; the top ten take under 7.5%. The CDR3 contains 17 residues. From germline, CDR1 is SGHTA and CDR2 FQGNSA. Trimming took 1 base from V and 5 from J, leaving 17 bases between them.

Sequences were obtained from PBMCs. The genes are TRBV7-2 and TRBJ2-2; possible D gene TRBD1, 7 bases. This clonotype originated in a woman aged 30 to 39 in good health and CMV-seropositive. The CDR3, as DNA: TGTGCCAGCAGCTTAGTAGTGGAACAGGGGAGGACCGGGGAGCTGTTTTTT. Protein sequence: CASSLVVEQGRTGELFF. The full variable domain, completed using reference TRBV7-2 and TRBJ2-2, is GAGVSQSPSNKVTEKGKDVELRCDPISGHTALYWYRQSLGQGLEFLIYFQGNSAPDKSGLPSDRFSAERTGGSVSTLTIQRTQQEDSAVYLCASSLVVEQGRTGELFFGEGSRLTVL.